This TCR beta chain was documented in a study of T cells in Graves' hyperthyroidism and ophthalmopathy. Authors of the study amplified TCR beta CDR3 regions from RNA transcripts. When the TCR CDR3 underwent first-round RT-PCR, the HTBI primer set was used. Using its own MiXCR run on the multiplex PCR reads, TCRdb lists one record per CDR3 protein. This table holds about 690,000 distinct CDR3 sequences, 17% found once. In this sample, this clonotype turned up a few times. Its antigen is not known. Uncontrolled infection, other autoimmune disease, pregnancy or lactation disqualified patients from enrolment. Clinical symptoms, serum thyroxine and TRAb, thyroid ultrasound and orbital computed tomography together formed the diagnostic basis. Around 10 ml fresh peripheral blood yielded the PBMCs. Regarding the study as a whole: Model output signaled ophthalmopathy a median around 5.9 months ahead of onset.

Per the germline V gene, CDR1 is MNHEY and CDR2 is SMNVEV (reference sequence). The CDR3 has 15 amino acids. V shed 7 bases and J 5 bases; nucleotides not matched to a gene: 11. Source material: blood. This sequence was found in a middle-aged man with Graves' hyperthyroidism. The chain has TRBV27 and TRBJ2-7; 10 positions agree with TRBD2. CDR3 amino acids: CASTISSSGRDEQYF. The DNA for the CDR3 is TGTGCCAGCACCATCTCGTCTAGCGGGAGAGACGAGCAGTACTTC.